The 12 T cell receptor beta chains below all came from one sample that was sequenced in a study of blood T cells in healthy people across ages. The use of a sample-barcoded 5' primer and a J-beta primer mix characterized a second PCR of roughly 7 to 11 cycles. TCRdb independently ran MiXCR on the 5' RACE reads; one entry per CDR3 protein. Here the sample spans approximately 2,000,000 distinct CDR3 sequences, around 42% being singletons. Sequences were obtained from blood. These receptors all stem from a human donor in good health.

The V gene is TRBV2, the J gene TRBJ2-5; tentative D call: TRBD1 (7 bases). V lost 7 bases and J lost 5, with 20 bases in between. The CDR3 is 15 amino acids. Germline V lookup: CDR1 SNHLY, CDR2 FYNNEI. The CDR3 DNA is TGTGCCAGCAAGGAGGCGACAGGGACTGGGGAGACCCAGTACTTC. It yields the protein CASKEATGTGETQYF.

Note on this clonotype: The germline gene is not matched at one end of the junction; a read error may be the cause. V gene TRBV12-3 or TRBV12-4 combines with J gene TRBJ2-1; 12 nucleotides line up with TRBD2. The length of the CDR3 is 16 residues. The CDR3 region is CAGSLGLAGSWDEQFF. The DNA of the CDR3 is TGTGCCGGCAGCCTAGGACTAGCGGGGTCCTGGGATGAGCAGTTCTTC.

The chain combines TRBV6-5 with TRBJ2-7, with 8 positions matching TRBD1. Germline V lookup: CDR1 MNHEY, CDR2 SVGAGI. V shed 5 bases, J shed 7 bases, and the junction held 16 bases outside the gene matches. The CDR3 contains 16 residues. CDR3 in amino acids: CASSTLRTGSQTEQYF. The CDR3 nucleotides are TGTGCCAGCAGTACCCTGCGGACAGGGTCCCAAACGGAGCAGTACTTC.

This clonotype was observed a few times. CDR3 nucleotides: TGCAGCGTTGCGTCAGGGGGCGACTTCTACACAGATACGCAGTATTTT. Residues: CSVASGGDFYTDTQYF. The rearrangement links TRBV29-1 to TRBJ2-3; the match to TRBD1 covers 8 bases. Germline CDR1 reads SQVTM; CDR2 reads ANQGSEA. The CDR3 loop spans 16 amino acids. J was trimmed by 2 bases and V by 4 bases; bases with no gene match: 11.

This clonotype was detected only once. Compared with germline, one end of the junction differs, possibly owing to a read error. This chain connects TRBV9 to TRBJ1-1, with D hard to call. CDR3 length equals 16 residues. Germline assignment: CDR1 SGDLS and CDR2 YYNGEE. DNA of the CDR3: TGTGCCAGCAGCGTAGGATCTCGGACGCCGAACACTGAAGCTTTTTTT. This sequence encodes CASSVGSRTPNTEAFF.

The V call is TRBV10-3, the J call TRBJ1-2; TRBD1 is a possible D gene (6 bases). V was pared by 2 bases and J by 3 bases, with 13 bases between. This CDR3 spans 15 amino acids. Germline V lookup: CDR1 ENHRY, CDR2 SYGVKD. The CDR3, as DNA: TGTGCCATCAGTGAGAGAGGGGGGACTTACTATGGCTACACCTTC. Its protein product is CAISERGGTYYGYTF.

The chain uses TRBV12-3 or TRBV12-4 and TRBJ1-6; 9 bases are a match to TRBD1. The length of the CDR3 is 15 residues. The V gene end was trimmed by 5 bases and the J gene end by 9 bases; junction bases not matched to a gene: 8. DNA for the CDR3: TGTGCCAGCAGTGCAAACAGGGGGCGCGGTTCACCCCTCCACTTT. This codes for CASSANRGRGSPLHF.

This chain's CDR3 is CASSLFGTGIETQYF. The CDR3 DNA follows: TGTGCCAGCAGTTTATTCGGGACAGGGATAGAGACCCAGTACTTC. The J gene is TRBJ2-5, the V gene TRBV12-3 or TRBV12-4, with 9 positions matching TRBD1. The junction had 5 bases not matched to a gene; V was cut back by 2 bases and J by 4 bases. This CDR3 comprises 15 residues.

A few counts support this clonotype. The chain carries TRBV6-2 or TRBV6-3 and TRBJ1-1; D is perhaps TRBD1 (5 bases). This CDR3 contains 14 residues. The germline gives CDR1 MNHEY, CDR2 SVGEGT. Trimming stripped 11 bases from V and 5 bases from J, with 21 bases between. This CDR3 reads CACWGRISGTEAFF. DNA for the CDR3: TGTGCCTGCTGGGGCAGGATCTCCGGGACTGAAGCTTTCTTT.

The chain employs TRBV29-1 and TRBJ2-7; 7 positions agree with TRBD1. V trimming: 7 bases; J trimming: 3 bases; junction bases outside the gene matches: 6. There are 12 residues in the CDR3. Looked up from germline, CDR1 is SQVTM and CDR2 is ANQGSEA. The CDR3 DNA reads TGCAGCGCCGGGACAGATGTCTACGAGCAGTACTTC. Protein sequence: CSAGTDVYEQYF.

The rearrangement uses TRBV29-1 and TRBJ2-5; D unresolved. Germline V gene data show CDR1 as SQVTM and CDR2 as ANQGSEA. The CDR3 contains 13 residues. Trimming pared 5 bases from V and 7 bases from J, leaving 17 bases between. CDR3: CSVRDGSLGTQYF. Here the CDR3 DNA reads TGCAGCGTTAGAGACGGCTCCCTTGGGACCCAGTACTTC.

The chain couples TRBV30 to TRBJ1-6; 9 bases map to TRBD1. J gave up 8 bases and V 4 bases, and 6 bases lay outside the gene matches. The length of the CDR3 is 14 residues. In germline, CDR1 is GTSNPN, CDR2 SVGIG (reference sequence). In nucleotides, the CDR3 is TGTGCCTGGACCGGGACAGGGCGTTATTCACCCCTCCACTTT. Its translation is CAWTGTGRYSPLHF.